This entry concerns a single TCR beta chain. Its antigen is not identified. These data originate in a study of OX40 agonist ivuxolimab in advanced cancers. Broader study findings: Among the least clonally expanded were partial responders at 0.1-3.0 mg/kg. Also showing low normalized T-cell clonal expansion were some of the nonresponders. At 0.1 to 3.0 mg/kg, clonal expansion of CD4+ and CD8+ blood T cells had occurred by week 6.

Method: immunoSEQ multiplex PCR; TCRdb's copy keeps in-frame clones and lacks some. This repertoire shows about 32,000 clones, roughly 84% found once; its top ten account for more than 15%. Sampling times: baseline, cycle 4 day 1, cycle 7 day 1. Source: CD4+ or CD8+ T cells sorted from blood, taken in a trial of the OX40 agonist ivuxolimab. The TCR comes from an adult with an advanced solid tumor such as melanoma, head and neck, liver or kidney cancer.

The CDR3 reads CASSSYEGGSEKLFF. Here the CDR3 DNA reads TGCGCCAGCAGCTCCTACGAGGGGGGATCTGAAAAACTGTTTTTT. The V and J genes are TRBV5-1 and TRBJ1-4; possibly TRBD1 for D (6 bases). The CDR3 length is 15 residues. V was trimmed by 3 bases and J by 7 bases, leaving 16 bases between them. CDR1 is SGHRS and CDR2 is YFSETQ in the germline V gene.